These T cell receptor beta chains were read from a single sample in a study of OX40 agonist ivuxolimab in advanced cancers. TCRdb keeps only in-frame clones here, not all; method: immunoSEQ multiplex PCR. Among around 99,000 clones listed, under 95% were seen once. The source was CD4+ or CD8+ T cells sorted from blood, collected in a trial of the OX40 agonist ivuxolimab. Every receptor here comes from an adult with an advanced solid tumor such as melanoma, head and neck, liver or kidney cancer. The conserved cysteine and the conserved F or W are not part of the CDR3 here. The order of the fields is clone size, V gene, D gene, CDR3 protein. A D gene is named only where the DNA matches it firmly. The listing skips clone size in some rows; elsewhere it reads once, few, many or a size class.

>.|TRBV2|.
ASKRGRPSTDTQY
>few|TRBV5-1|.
ASSLDGDSNQPQH
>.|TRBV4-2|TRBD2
ASSQDGGSGGHTDTQY
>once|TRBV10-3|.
APNGTYNEQF
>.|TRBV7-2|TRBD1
ASSLDGTGSVNTEAF
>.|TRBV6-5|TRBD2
ASSYSSAGVNEQY
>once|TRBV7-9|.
ASSENRAATEAF
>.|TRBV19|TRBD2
ASSIWAGVGTDTQY
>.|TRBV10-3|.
AIARGEGYGYT
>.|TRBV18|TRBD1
ASSPGQEETQY
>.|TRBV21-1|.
AGARLLLTLDYSNQPQH
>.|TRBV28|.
ASSPRAGELF
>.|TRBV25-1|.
ASSPLTAISGNTIY
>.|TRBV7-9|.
ASSYRDSGANVLT
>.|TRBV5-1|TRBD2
ASSWGMTSGNGEQY
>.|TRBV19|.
ASSWWGEVADTDTQY
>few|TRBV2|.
ASSPSRGGGQPQH
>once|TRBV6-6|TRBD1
ASRSGTGGRYEQY
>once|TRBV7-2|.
ASSLRMADTQY
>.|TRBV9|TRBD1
ASSLGTETYGYT
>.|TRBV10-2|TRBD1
ASMAGDRGRDQPQH
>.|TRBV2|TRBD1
ASSVVSPGQGAYGYT
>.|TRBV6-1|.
ASSENGLYGYT
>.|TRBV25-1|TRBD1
ASSPTGENYEQY
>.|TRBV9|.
ASSVDREAGANVLT
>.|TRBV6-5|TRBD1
ASSYEGGASGNTIY
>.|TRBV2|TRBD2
ASKAGEGNEQF
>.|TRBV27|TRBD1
ASSLWGRGGGPEAF
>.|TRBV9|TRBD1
ASSVGDRNYGYT
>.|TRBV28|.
ASSFGRGRQEQY
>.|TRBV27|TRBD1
ASRGTGLSYEQY
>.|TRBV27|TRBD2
ASSLHPSGSHEQY
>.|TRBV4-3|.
ASSQDGPPTGELF
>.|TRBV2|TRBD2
ASSAFPLAGVDEQF
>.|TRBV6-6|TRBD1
ASATTGTGYNEQY
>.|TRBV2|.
ASSDRAGWTEAF
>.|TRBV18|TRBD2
ASSPSSGRATGELF
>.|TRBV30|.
AWRALGGGVSNYGYT
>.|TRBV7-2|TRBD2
ASSLPGRGEQY
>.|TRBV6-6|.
ASSFGGAKETQY
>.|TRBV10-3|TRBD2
AISTSGNEQY
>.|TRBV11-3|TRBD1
ASSLAWTGSVIDGYT
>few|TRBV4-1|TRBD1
ASSQDRQGDNQPQH
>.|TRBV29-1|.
SVGGTSRTDTQY
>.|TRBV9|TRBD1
ASNRDRAEQY